The TCR beta chain under discussion was sequenced for a study of blood T cell repertoires in COVID-19. As for the study in general: The United States, Italy and Spain provided the acute and convalescent COVID-19 samples. Sources were T cells, B-cell-depleted T cells, or PBMCs; the material itself was cDNA or gDNA.

The CDR3 contains 13 residues. Per germline, CDR1 KGHDR and CDR2 SFDVKD. V gave up 1 base and J gave up 7 bases, with 9 bases separating them. Authors' analysis steps: Reference gene primer amplification in the assay estimated nucleated cell counts. Clones were read by immunoSEQ multiplex PCR, and TCRdb kept only the in-frame ones, dropping some. Clone size and the V and J calls come from that table; the DNA yielded D and trimming. The sample includes about 140,000 clones, 80% to 85% of them seen just once. The V and J genes are TRBV24-1 and TRBJ1-2, with TRBD1 as a possible D gene (5 bases). Specimen: peripheral blood. The clonotype comes from a human donor in a cohort sampled during active COVID-19. CDR3 nucleotide sequence: TGTGCCACCAGTGATTTTGGGGCAGGTGGCTACACCTTC. Its protein is CATSDFGAGGYTF.